These 32 T cell receptor beta chains came from one sample sequenced in a study of CD8+ T cells in alopecia areata. Isolated RNA was reverse transcribed into cDNA used as the sequencing template. Some clones are missing from TCRdb's copy, which holds only in-frame ones; the method was immunoSEQ multiplex PCR. The profile covers tens of thousands of clones, with just over 50% appearing a single time and roughly 6% taken by the ten largest. Sequencing was carried out using NKG2D-high CD8+ T cells sorted from blood. The receptors originated from a human donor with alopecia areata.

The rearrangement uses TRBV27 and TRBJ1-5, with D possibly being TRBD1 (6 bases). This CDR3 spans 15 amino acids. CDR1 and CDR2 (germline): MNHEY, SMNVEV (reference sequence). Trimming cost V 6 bases and J 6 bases, with 18 bases left between them. The CDR3 DNA is TGTGCCAGCAGAGAGGGCACAGGGCCGGGTCAGCCCCAGCATTTT. Its translation: CASREGTGPGQPQHF.

For this clone: Other nucleotide sequences from this sample produce the same CDR3. This chain links TRBV27 with TRBJ2-3; D unclear. V was pared by 2 bases and J by 0 bases, with 6 bases between. The CDR3 loop spans 14 amino acids. Germline lookup yields CDR1 MNHEY and CDR2 SMNVEV (reference sequence). The chain's CDR3 is CASSLVSSTDTQYF. The CDR3 nucleotides are TGTGCCAGCAGTTTAGTTTCTAGCACAGATACGCAGTATTTT.

The chain recombines TRBV28 with TRBJ2-1; TRBD2 matches 9 bases. V shed 8 bases, J shed 5 bases, and the junction held 4 bases outside the gene matches. CDR1 and CDR2 from the germline V gene are MDHEN and SYDVKM. The CDR3 consists of 13 residues. The CDR3 protein is CASSTSGDNEQFF. CDR3 bases: TGTGCCAGCTCGACTAGCGGAGACAATGAGCAGTTCTTC.

This clone was observed a handful of times. V is TRBV29-1 and J is TRBJ2-3; D perhaps matches TRBD1 (6 bases). This CDR3 is 13 amino acids long. Germline V CDR1 and CDR2: SQVTM, ANQGSEA. The V end lost 5 bases, the J end lost 5 bases, and 14 bases lay between the germline ends. DNA of the CDR3: TGCAGCGTTAACAGGGATGGAGGAGATACGCAGTATTTT. Translation gives CSVNRDGGDTQYF.

This clone was seen more than once but under ten times. The chain joins TRBV29-1 to TRBJ2-3, with 7 bases identical to TRBD1. CDR3 size: 16 residues. The germline V gene encodes CDR1 SQVTM and CDR2 ANQGSEA. J gave up 1 base and V 5 bases, and 12 bases lay outside the gene matches. The CDR3 DNA reads TGCAGCGTTAAAGGGGACAGCGTAGCAGGCACAGATACGCAGTATTTT. Its translation is CSVKGDSVAGTDTQYF.

The chain carries TRBV6-7 and TRBJ2-1; 9 bases line up with TRBD1. TRBV6-7 is labeled an ORF, and its function is uncertain. This CDR3 is 17 amino acids long. V was pared by 2 bases and J by 6 bases, with 11 bases of the junction left unmatched. CDR3 sequence (DNA): TGTGCCAGCAGTTACCGAGGTATACAGGGGGCCTTCAATGAGCAGTTCTTC. Translated: CASSYRGIQGAFNEQFF.

In its sample, this clone was seen a few times. The same CDR3 can be traced to other DNA sequences in this sample. This chain connects TRBV29-1 to TRBJ2-2; D call uncertain. The germline V and J ends were trimmed by 4 bases and 5 bases, with 5 bases remaining between them. This CDR3 spans 11 amino acids. Per germline, CDR1 SQVTM and CDR2 ANQGSEA. This chain's CDR3 is CSVVITGELFF. The DNA of the CDR3 is TGCAGCGTTGTCATAACCGGGGAGCTGTTTTTT.

The rearrangement uses TRBV29-1 and TRBJ2-5; a weak D match, TRBD2 (5 bases). The J call could be wrong; TRBJ2-7 is a better fit for the DNA end. Germline lookup yields CDR1 SQVTM and CDR2 ANQGSEA. The CDR3 totals 12 residues. The CDR3 DNA reads as TGCAGCGTTGAGGGCCGGGGCTACGAGCAGTACTTC. Protein: CSVEGRGYEQYF.

This clone has only one observation. The chain is built from TRBV6-6 and TRBJ2-1; 7 nucleotides agree with TRBD2. With V trimmed by 2 bases and J by 4 bases, 2 bases remained unmatched. Germline V gives CDR1 MNHNY, CDR2 SVGAGI (reference sequence). The CDR3 extends over 14 amino acids. The CDR3 DNA follows: TGTGCCAGCAGTTACCAGCGGGATTACAATGAGCAGTTCTTC. It specifies CASSYQRDYNEQFF.

The V gene is TRBV6-1, the J gene TRBJ1-5; D might be TRBD1 (5 bases). CDR3 size: 13 residues. Germline CDR1 and CDR2: MNHNS and SASEGT. V dropped 2 bases and J dropped 5 bases, with 7 bases sitting between them. DNA of the CDR3: TGTGCCAGCAGTGAACAGGGTTATCAGCCCCAGCATTTT. Protein: CASSEQGYQPQHF.

J is TRBJ2-5 and V is TRBV23-1; weak D call: TRBD1 (5 bases). TRBV23-1 is given ORF status, its function remaining uncertain. The CDR3 runs to 16 residues. The V end was cut by 7 bases, the J end by 3 bases, with 21 bases between. DNA for the CDR3: TGCGCCAGCATCATGACAGAGTACCCCCAGAAAGAGACCCAGTACTTC. Translated: CASIMTEYPQKETQYF.

The sample holds a few counts of this clone. The chain couples TRBV14 to TRBJ2-1, with 8 bases identical to TRBD2. The CDR3 runs to 15 residues. V shed 2 bases and J 9 bases; nucleotides not matched to a gene: 9. CDR1 and CDR2 (germline): SGHDN, FVKESK. CDR3 loop: CASSQFPGLVVEQFF. CDR3 in DNA: TGTGCCAGCAGCCAATTTCCGGGACTAGTGGTTGAGCAGTTCTTC.

This rearrangement joins TRBV4-3 to TRBJ2-1; 10 positions agree with TRBD2. J lost 7 bases, V lost 5 bases, and 8 bases had no gene match. Looked up from germline, CDR1 is LGHNA and CDR2 is YSLEER. The CDR3 has 15 residues. The CDR3 spells CASSDEREGANEQFF. CDR3 nucleotide sequence: TGCGCCAGCAGCGACGAGCGGGAGGGGGCGAATGAGCAGTTCTTC.

This clone was seen a few times. J is TRBJ2-2 and V is TRBV25-1, with 7 bases that match TRBD1. The CDR3 has 14 amino acids. The ends lost 3 bases at V and 5 bases at J; junction bases unmatched: 3. CDR1 and CDR2 from the germline V gene are MGHDK and SYGVNS. The CDR3 is CASSDDRETGELFF. As DNA, the CDR3 is TGTGCCAGCAGTGATGACAGGGAAACCGGGGAGCTGTTTTTT. Full variable domain (remainder filled in from reference TRBV25-1 and TRBJ2-2): EADIYQTPRYLVIGTGKKITLECSQTMGHDKMYWYQQDPGMELHLIHYSYGVNSTEKGDLSSESTVSRIRTEHFPLTLESARPSHTSQYLCASSDDRETGELFFGEGSRLTVL.

The V and J genes are TRBV11-2 and TRBJ2-7; weak D call: TRBD2 (5 bases). The germline gives CDR1 SGHAT, CDR2 FQNNGV. CDR3 size: 13 residues. Deletions cut 8 bases from V and 5 bases from J, with 16 bases between. CDR3 region: CASLRSGRDEQYF. The CDR3 DNA reads as TGTGCCAGCCTAAGGTCTGGGAGAGACGAGCAGTACTTC.

The chain joins TRBV28 to TRBJ2-1; no firm D call. The V end was cut by 3 bases, the J end by 2 bases, with 5 bases between. CDR1 and CDR2 from the germline V gene are MDHEN and SYDVKM. The length of the CDR3 is 13 residues. The CDR3 region is CASSFEAYNEQFF. In nucleotides, the CDR3 is TGTGCCAGCAGTTTTGAGGCCTACAATGAGCAGTTCTTC.

On this clone: In the same sample, other DNA sequences code for this CDR3. The CDR3: CSVDTDGYTF. In nucleotides, the CDR3 is TGCAGCGTTGACACGGACGGCTACACCTTC. This sequence joins TRBV29-1 and TRBJ1-2; D remains unclear. V was cut by 3 bases and J by 8 bases, with 7 bases left in between. The CDR3 is 10 amino acids. Per germline, CDR1 SQVTM and CDR2 ANQGSEA.

This clone was recorded a few times. This chain links TRBV29-1 with TRBJ2-7; D could derive from TRBD1 or TRBD2 (7 bases each). The CDR3 runs to 15 residues. Trimming took 1 base from V and 3 from J, leaving 16 bases between them. Germline V gives CDR1 SQVTM, CDR2 ANQGSEA. CDR3 nucleotide sequence: TGCAGCGTTGAAGTGGGGAGGGGGCCAATCTACGAGCAGTACTTC. Translating it yields CSVEVGRGPIYEQYF.

The J gene is TRBJ2-5, the V gene TRBV4-1; perhaps TRBD1 as D (5 bases). The CDR3 length is 14 residues. Trimming pared 1 base from V and 3 bases from J, leaving 9 bases between. The germline V gene encodes CDR1 MGHRA and CDR2 YSYEKL. The DNA of the CDR3 is TGCGCCAGCAGCCAAGTTGACAGAAAAGAGACCCAGTACTTC. This sequence encodes CASSQVDRKETQYF.

This clone was counted only a few times. The rearrangement links TRBV15 to TRBJ2-5; 15 bases agree with TRBD2. CDR1 and CDR2 (germline): LNHNV, YYDKDF (reference sequence). The CDR3 loop spans 21 amino acids. The V segment lost 3 bases and the J segment 5 bases; nucleotides outside the gene matches: 19. The CDR3 reads CATSSNRPPGTSGRPAETQYF. For the CDR3, the DNA is TGTGCCACCAGCAGTAACCGGCCACCCGGGACTAGCGGGAGGCCCGCGGAGACCCAGTACTTC.

The chain joins TRBV7-8 to TRBJ2-1; TRBD1 might be the D (5 bases). Germline values: CDR1 SGHVS, CDR2 FQNEAQ. Trimming pared 1 base from V and 9 bases from J, leaving 10 bases between. CDR3 size: 13 residues. The CDR3 sequence: CASSLEGLGEQFF. The CDR3 coding sequence is TGTGCCAGCAGCTTAGAGGGGTTAGGTGAGCAGTTCTTC.

This clone came up a few times. This rearrangement joins TRBV29-1 to TRBJ2-7; D possibly corresponds to TRBD2 (5 bases). CDR1 is SQVTM and CDR2 is ANQGSEA in the germline V gene. V lost 5 bases, J lost 4 bases, and 15 bases lay in between. The CDR3 extends over 13 amino acids. The CDR3 DNA reads TGCAGCGTTTTACCCACGTGGACTTACGAGCAGTACTTC. Its protein is CSVLPTWTYEQYF.

This clone was detected only a few times. The chain has TRBV7-9 and TRBJ2-5, with TRBD1 matching 9 bases. V was pared by 0 bases and J by 3 bases, with 5 bases of the junction left unmatched. The CDR3 totals 16 residues. The V gene's germline CDR1 is SEHNR and CDR2 FQNEAQ (reference sequence). The CDR3, as DNA: TGTGCCAGCAGCTTAGCTAACAGGGGGCTCGAAGAGACCCAGTACTTC. Protein product: CASSLANRGLEETQYF. Based on the CDR3 plus reference TRBV7-9 and TRBJ2-5, the full variable domain is DTGVSQNPRHKITKRGQNVTFRCDPISEHNRLYWYRQTLGQGPEFLTYFQNEAQLEKSRLLSDRFSAERPKGSFSTLEIQRTEQGDSAMYLCASSLANRGLEETQYFGPGTRLLVL.

This clone came up a few times. This sequence joins TRBV6-5 and TRBJ2-2; D call uncertain. CDR3 length: 12 residues. CDR1 is MNHEY, CDR2 SVGAGI, per germline. Trimming took off 7 bases at V and 4 bases at J, with 7 bases between the two ends. CDR3 bases: TGTGCCAGCACAGATGCCACCGGGGAGCTGTTTTTT. Translation gives CASTDATGELFF.

This clone was seen only a few times. The chain is built from TRBV27 and TRBJ1-1; 7 bases are shared with TRBD1. Germline trimming cut 5 bases from V and 3 bases from J; bases unmatched to any gene: 6. The CDR3 contains 14 residues. Germline values: CDR1 MNHEY, CDR2 SMNVEV (reference sequence). In DNA form, the CDR3 reads TGTGCCAGCAGTCCGCAGGGGGTTCACACTGAAGCTTTCTTT. Protein product: CASSPQGVHTEAFF.

The V call is TRBV4-1, the J call TRBJ2-7; perhaps D is TRBD1 or TRBD2 (5 bases each). This CDR3 has 15 residues. Trimming left V 0 bases short and J 2 bases short, with 11 bases between. Germline V CDR1 and CDR2: MGHRA, YSYEKL. This CDR3 is CASSQERDGAYEQYF. CDR3 nucleotide sequence: TGCGCCAGCAGCCAAGAACGGGACGGAGCCTACGAGCAGTACTTC.

Concerning this clone: This same CDR3 is encoded by further DNA sequences in the sample. This sequence joins TRBV2 and TRBJ2-7; maybe TRBD2 (6 bases). Germline CDR1 is SNHLY and CDR2 is FYNNEI. This CDR3 has 10 amino acids. V dropped 8 bases and J dropped 7 bases, with 9 bases sitting between them. The CDR3 spells CASGGSEQYF. In DNA, the CDR3 is TGTGCCAGCGGGGGGTCAGAGCAGTACTTC.

The chain joins TRBV27 to TRBJ2-1, with 10 bases matching TRBD2. The CDR3 is 15 amino acids. V gave up 5 bases and J gave up 9 bases; unmatched junction bases: 10. Germline lookup yields CDR1 MNHEY and CDR2 SMNVEV (reference sequence). The CDR3: CASSRQRGGGAEQFF. The CDR3 DNA sequence: TGTGCCAGCAGTCGCCAGCGGGGGGGAGGGGCTGAGCAGTTCTTC.

On this clone itself: Because the CDR3's place on the DNA is in doubt, the DNA is left out and the CDR3 is given as listed by TCRdb. The chain recombines TRBV27 with TRBJ2-1; the table gives TRBD2 as D, unverified against the DNA. The CDR3 comprises 13 residues, both ends counted. Germline V CDR1 and CDR2: MNHEY, SMNVEV (reference sequence). This CDR3 reads CASSVGGGAVKIF.

This clone was detected a few times. This chain uses TRBV28 with TRBJ2-7; TRBD2 is a possible D gene (5 bases). The CDR3 covers 15 residues. V lost 5 bases and J 2 bases, leaving 16 bases between the germline ends. Germline V gives CDR1 MDHEN, CDR2 SYDVKM. The CDR3 DNA reads TGTGCCAGCAGTGACCCTCGGGATTTAACCTACGAGCAGTACTTC. Protein: CASSDPRDLTYEQYF.

In this sample, this clone turned up a few times. The chain uses TRBV29-1 and TRBJ2-7; D is uncertain. V lost 4 bases to trimming and J lost 2 bases, with 9 bases between them. This CDR3 has 12 residues. The germline gives CDR1 SQVTM, CDR2 ANQGSEA. The CDR3 loop is CSVGWSPYEQYF. CDR3 DNA sequence: TGCAGCGTTGGGTGGAGCCCCTACGAGCAGTACTTC.

The chain couples TRBV14 to TRBJ1-2; D not resolved. Germline-derived CDR1 and CDR2 are SGHDN and FVKESK. Trimming shortened V by 5 bases and J by 4 bases, and 11 bases separated the two germline ends. This CDR3 region has 13 residues. CDR3 DNA: TGTGCCAGCAGCTCCCTCGAGGTCTATGGCTACACCTTC. It codes for CASSSLEVYGYTF.